The 20 T cell receptor beta chains below come from one sample, sequenced in a study of beta chain features in type 1 diabetes. The authors reverse transcribed all of the isolated RNA, so sequencing captured expressed TCRB transcripts. Assay: immunoSEQ multiplex PCR; the TCRdb copy retains only in-frame clones and omits some. The repertoire holds 680,000 or so clones, with 15% to 19% as singletons. Source material: naive CD4+ T cells from blood. The receptors shown here come from a man between 18 and 29 years old in good health.

This chain links TRBV7-2 with TRBJ2-1; no reliable D call. The V and J ends lost 3 bases and 10 bases respectively, with 4 bases between them. The V gene's germline CDR1 is SGHTA and CDR2 FQGNSA. The CDR3 extends over 10 amino acids. The CDR3 spells CASSFREQFF. The CDR3 bases are TGTGCCAGCAGCTTTAGAGAGCAGTTCTTC.

This clone was picked up a small number of times. This rearrangement joins TRBV4-1 to TRBJ2-7, with D unresolved. From germline, CDR1 is MGHRA and CDR2 YSYEKL. Trimming removed 0 bases from V and 6 bases from J, with 6 bases in between. This CDR3 contains 12 residues. CDR3 sequence: CASSQEKGEQYF. For the CDR3, the DNA is TGCGCCAGCAGCCAAGAGAAGGGCGAGCAGTACTTC.

J is TRBJ1-2 and V is TRBV7-2, with 8 bases that match TRBD1. The CDR3 totals 15 residues. The V segment lost 3 bases and the J segment 4 bases; nucleotides outside the gene matches: 7. Germline V gene data show CDR1 as SGHTA and CDR2 as FQGNSA. CDR3 nucleotide sequence: TGTGCCAGCAGCTTTAAAGCAGGGGGCCCCTATGGCTACACCTTC. Translating gives CASSFKAGGPYGYTF.

This clone occurred a few times. This chain uses TRBV4-3 with TRBJ2-2, with unresolved D. V lost 0 bases and J 9 bases, leaving 14 bases between the germline ends. Germline V gene data show CDR1 as LGHNA and CDR2 as YSLEER. This CDR3 spans 15 amino acids. The CDR3 protein is CASSQDWESGRELFF. CDR3 DNA: TGCGCCAGCAGCCAAGATTGGGAATCCGGCAGGGAGCTGTTTTTT.

V usage is TRBV5-4 and J usage is TRBJ1-2, with D tentatively TRBD1 (5 bases). CDR1 is SGHNT and CDR2 is YYREEE in the germline V gene (reference sequence). This CDR3 spans 16 amino acids. V was trimmed by 1 base and J by 3 bases, leaving 16 bases between them. CDR3 region: CASSLKKPRGDYGYTF. CDR3 nucleotide sequence: TGTGCCAGCAGCTTGAAAAAGCCTCGGGGGGACTATGGCTACACCTTC.

This rearrangement joins TRBV5-1 to TRBJ2-2, with 7 nucleotides matching TRBD2. CDR1 and CDR2 from the germline V gene are SGHRS and YFSETQ. Losses at the gene ends were 4 bases for V and 2 bases for J; bases not matched to a gene: 8. CDR3 length: 16 residues. In DNA, the CDR3 is TGCGCCAGCAGCCCAACCTTAGCGGGTAACACCGGGGAGCTGTTTTTT. Translation: CASSPTLAGNTGELFF.

This rearrangement joins TRBV19 to TRBJ1-6, with 8 bases aligning to TRBD1. Germline CDR1 and CDR2: LNHDA and SQIVND (reference sequence). The junction had 5 bases not matched to a gene; V was cut back by 6 bases and J by 7 bases. The length of the CDR3 is 14 residues. CDR3 protein: CASSSGTGNSPLHF. The DNA for the CDR3 is TGTGCCAGTAGCTCCGGGACAGGAAATTCACCCCTCCACTTT.

This clone was counted once. The CDR3: CASSGKIGTGDYEQYF. CDR3 coding DNA: TGTGCCAGCAGCGGGAAAATCGGGACAGGGGACTACGAGCAGTACTTC. The rearrangement links TRBV6-6 to TRBJ2-7; 10 bases match TRBD1. Germline CDR1 MNHNY, CDR2 SVGAGI (reference sequence). V dropped 6 bases and J dropped 3; count of bases not matched to a gene: 11. The CDR3 totals 16 residues.

This clone has a handful of counts. This chain connects TRBV6-5 to TRBJ2-1, with 10 bases identical to TRBD2. Unmatched junction bases numbered 1, after V lost 7 bases and J lost 4 bases. The germline V gene encodes CDR1 MNHEY and CDR2 SVGAGI. The CDR3 consists of 13 residues. The CDR3 DNA reads TGTGCCAGCACTAGCGGGAGATACAATGAGCAGTTCTTC. Translated, it gives CASTSGRYNEQFF.

This clone was detected a few times. The chain carries TRBV5-4 and TRBJ2-7; D possibly corresponds to TRBD1 (6 bases). V shed 5 bases and J shed 7 bases, with 16 bases lying between them. This CDR3 is 13 amino acids long. Germline V gene data show CDR1 as SGHNT and CDR2 as YYREEE (reference sequence). In DNA form, the CDR3 reads TGTGCCAGCAGTCGAACAGGGTCGGGGGAGCAGTACTTC. This gives the protein CASSRTGSGEQYF.

The DNA of the CDR3 is TGTGCCAGCCGGGACAGCCACAATGAGCAGTTCTTC. Its protein is CASRDSHNEQFF. V usage is TRBV6-1 and J usage is TRBJ2-1; 7 bases align to TRBD1. There are 12 residues in the CDR3. J was trimmed by 5 bases and V by 8 bases; bases with no gene match: 3. Germline CDR1 MNHNS, CDR2 SASEGT.

For this clone: In the same sample, other DNA sequences code for this CDR3. The chain uses TRBV7-8 and TRBJ2-7, with D perhaps matching TRBD1 (5 bases). This CDR3 spans 13 amino acids. Per germline, CDR1 SGHVS and CDR2 FQNEAQ. V dropped 1 base and J dropped 2 bases, with 6 bases sitting between them. Here the CDR3 DNA reads TGTGCCAGCAGCTTAGGCAGGGCCTACGAGCAGTACTTC. Translating gives CASSLGRAYEQYF.

The chain has TRBV4-3 and TRBJ2-6; 7 bases line up with TRBD1. Germline trimming cut 4 bases from V and 0 bases from J; bases unmatched to any gene: 3. CDR3 length: 16 residues. Germline CDR1 reads LGHNA; CDR2 reads YSLEER. The CDR3 coding sequence is TGCGCCAGCAGCCGTGACAGGGACTCTGGGGCCAACGTCCTGACTTTC. Its translation is CASSRDRDSGANVLTF.

This clone turned up a few times. The rearrangement uses TRBV25-1 and TRBJ1-5; a weak D match, TRBD1 (5 bases). Germline CDR1 reads MGHDK; CDR2 reads SYGVNS. Trimming left V 1 base short and J 4 bases short, with 14 bases between. CDR3 length: 16 residues. CDR3 protein: CASSESQAGGNQPQHF. CDR3 nucleotide sequence: TGTGCCAGCAGTGAATCCCAAGCGGGGGGTAATCAGCCCCAGCATTTT.

V and J are TRBV29-1 and TRBJ1-3; 7 positions agree with TRBD1. V shed 4 bases and J 0 bases; nucleotides not matched to a gene: 9. Germline V lookup: CDR1 SQVTM, CDR2 ANQGSEA. The CDR3 sequence is 16 residues long. The CDR3 here is CSVALKQGFSGNTIYF. The CDR3 DNA is TGCAGCGTTGCCCTTAAACAGGGGTTCTCTGGAAACACCATATATTTT.

This clone was found a few times. This sequence joins TRBV10-3 and TRBJ1-2; D call uncertain. V shed 0 bases and J shed 4 bases, with 3 bases lying between them. Germline-derived CDR1 and CDR2 are ENHRY and SYGVKD. CDR3 size: 12 residues. The CDR3 spells CAISESVYGYTF. The CDR3 nucleotides are TGTGCCATCAGTGAGTCGGTCTATGGCTACACCTTC.

The rearrangement uses TRBV4-3 and TRBJ2-2; TRBD2 might be the D (6 bases). The CDR3 is 16 amino acids. The germline V gene encodes CDR1 LGHNA and CDR2 YSLEER. Between the trimmed V and J ends, which lost 0 bases and 4 bases, there was a span of 12 bases. This CDR3 is CASSQDRGAGTGELFF. CDR3 nucleotides: TGCGCCAGCAGCCAAGATCGGGGAGCGGGCACCGGGGAGCTGTTTTTT.

This clone has a handful of counts. The V call is TRBV13, the J call TRBJ1-2, with D unresolved. Trimming took 3 bases from V and 6 from J, leaving 14 bases between them. The CDR3 loop spans 14 amino acids. The germline V gene has CDR1 PRHDT and CDR2 FYEKMQ (reference sequence). CDR3 in amino acids: CASSFKASLNGYTF. In DNA form, the CDR3 reads TGTGCCAGCAGCTTTAAAGCCAGCTTGAATGGCTACACCTTC.

This rearrangement joins TRBV9 to TRBJ2-5, with D uncertain. Germline CDR1 is SGDLS and CDR2 is YYNGEE. V lost 3 bases to trimming and J lost 5 bases, with 11 bases between them. This CDR3 is built from 13 residues. CDR3 sequence reads: CASSAATPETQYF. The CDR3 bases are TGTGCCAGCAGCGCCGCCACTCCGGAGACCCAGTACTTC.

This clone occurred a few times. The genes are TRBV4-1 and TRBJ2-5, with 8 bases matching TRBD2. V gave up 4 bases and J gave up 4 bases; unmatched junction bases: 5. Germline loops: CDR1 MGHRA, CDR2 YSYEKL. This CDR3 is 14 amino acids long. The CDR3 bases are TGCGCCAGCAGCCGGGGACTAGTCCGAGAGACCCAGTACTTC. Its protein product is CASSRGLVRETQYF.